The subject of this entry is one TCR beta chain. It lacks a known antigen. Base qualities are not at hand, and no much larger clone is one base apart. The data belong to a study of blood T cell repertoires in COVID-19 (dated by TCRdb to 2019 to 2021). Study-level background: The collaborator samples originated in the United States, Italy and Spain and spanned the acute and convalescent phases of COVID-19. The material from the prospective study consisted of cDNA or gDNA derived from T cells, B-cell-depleted T cells, or PBMCs. Deeply sampled blood TCRbeta repertoires from subjects exposed to, actively infected with, or recovered from COVID-19 were included in the dataset. The repertoires were made available in a free public database intended to serve as a resource for research on the immune response to SARS-CoV-2. The samples were drawn from the first 160 participants of the ongoing ImmuneRACE study and from 1,254 subjects provided by 6 global collaborators. Nearly every sample came with metadata listing a de-identified subject ID, COVID-19 status, age in years and sex. Where HLA class I and class II types were available, the types were taken from metadata supplied by the sample provider, not from assay-based typing.

The investigation overall reported the following: Clinical and demographic metadata were provided uncurated, with the amount varying by source and participant.

TCRbeta CDR3 regions were amplified from genomic DNA by means of the immunoSEQ Assay, a bias-controlled multiplex PCR. Per the source publication's procedure: The number of nucleated cells in each sample was estimated by amplification of reference gene primers within the assay. To quantify the absolute abundance of each unique TCRbeta CDR3 rearrangement, sequence reads were collapsed and filtered. Productive Simpson clonality was computed per sample as the square root of Simpson's diversity index over productive rearrangements. TCRdb took this table from immuneACCESS and kept in-frame rearrangements with V and J called. Such tables lack part of the clones; where checked against another copy, unresolved V genes explain under half of the gap, and the rest is unexplained. V and J calls plus clone size are reproduced from that table; the DNA served to infer D and trimming. In all, the sample holds about 400,000 clones, and around 88% of those were seen once. The top ten constitute more than 4% of the sample.

Trimming removed 5 bases from V and 9 bases from J; the gene matches leave 5 bases unexplained. Taken from the germline V gene, the CDR1 and CDR2 loops are SGHRS and YFSETQ. There are 14 amino acids in the CDR3, from cysteine to phenylalanine inclusive. Only the CDR3 portion is preserved as DNA: 42 bases, with reading frame beginning at the first base. Each collaborating institution followed its own protocols to collect whole blood in K2EDTA tubes. Collaborator samples were shipped for TCRbeta analysis as frozen whole blood, isolated PBMCs, or DNA extracted from either sample type. Material for sequencing was peripheral blood. Here the chain combines TRBV5-1 and TRBJ1-6; the junction holds 10 bases that match TRBD1. The receptor comes from a woman younger than 45 with acute or convalescent COVID-19. The DNA is as follows: TGCGCCAGCAGAAGGGACAGGGGTGCTTCACCCCTCCACTTT. Translated, this is CASRRDRGASPLHF.